This T cell receptor (beta chain) was found in a study of Ad26.COV2.S vaccination and SARS-CoV-2 variants. The treatment is: around 19 received Ad26.COV2.S at low or high dose, single or two shots; five or six received placebo; per-sample allocation not given. Specimen acquisition occurred on day 63 following the initial vaccine or placebo injection. Study results and caveats: A substantial breadth of spike-specific CD8+ and CD4+ T cell responses after vaccination has been reported. It was vaccine recipients, not placebo recipients, who had the higher spike-specific TCR breadth.

Germline V gene sequence: CDR1 SEHNR, CDR2 FQNEAQ (reference sequence). Trimming took off 2 bases at V and 16 bases at J, with 12 bases between the two ends. The CDR3 consists of 12 residues. As regards this clone: Its specificity is not known.

The data were produced by immunoSEQ multiplex PCR, yet TCRdb's version contains in-frame clones alone and is incomplete. The repertoire has about 350,000 clones, approximately 84% of them found once; the top ten carry less than 4%. The chain employs TRBV7-9 and TRBJ1-6, with D unclear. The TCR originated in a person aged 18 to 65 who received the Ad26.COV2.S COVID-19 vaccine or a placebo. The input for sequencing was peripheral blood, taken in a trial of Ad26.COV2.S vaccine versus placebo. CDR3 nucleotide sequence: TGTGCCAGCAGCTTATCTGGAGGCGTTCTCCACTTT. Translating it yields CASSLSGGVLHF.